The 25 T cell receptor beta chains below come from one sample, sequenced in a study of T cell clones after liver transplantation (dated 2019 in TCRdb). Library prep was done by the immunoSEQ multiplex PCR assay. TCRdb holds this immuneACCESS table with in-frame rearrangements only. Some clones are missing; in checked studies, unresolved V genes explain under half, and the rest has no known cause. The sample contains 75,000 to 100,000 clones, roughly 80% of them found a single time. In total, the top ten clones hold approximately 0.45% of the sample. Source: CD4+ T cells from blood, taken just over 45 months after liver transplant. The receptors derive from a human patient who received a liver transplant. In transplant recipients, some T cells may be of donor rather than host origin.

V usage is TRBV11-2 and J usage is TRBJ2-5, with 11 bases fitting TRBD2. The length of the CDR3 is 16 residues. The germline gives CDR1 SGHAT, CDR2 FQNNGV. The ends lost 3 bases at V and 5 bases at J; junction bases unmatched: 8. CDR3 residues: CASSFSGRAPRETQYF. The CDR3 coding sequence is TGTGCCAGCAGCTTTAGCGGGAGGGCCCCTCGGGAGACCCAGTACTTC.

This sequence joins TRBV5-4 and TRBJ1-2, with D unclear. Germline V gene lookup returns CDR1 SGHNT and CDR2 YYREEE (reference sequence). V lost 0 bases and J 10 bases, leaving 13 bases between the germline ends. The CDR3 has 13 residues. Here the CDR3 reads CASSLERVGDYTF. DNA for the CDR3: TGTGCCAGCAGCTTGGAACGGGTGGGAGACTACACCTTC.

The sample holds a few counts of this clone. The J gene is TRBJ1-3, the V gene TRBV5-4, with 7 bases fitting TRBD1. The germline V gene has CDR1 SGHNT and CDR2 YYREEE (reference sequence). The V gene end was trimmed by 5 bases and the J gene end by 5 bases; junction bases not matched to a gene: 7. The CDR3 runs 14 residues. The CDR3 nucleotides are TGTGCCAGCAGTCCCGGGACAGAAAGAAACACCATATATTTT. Protein sequence: CASSPGTERNTIYF. Full variable domain (outside the CDR3, taken from reference TRBV5-4 and TRBJ1-3): ETGVTQSPTHLIKTRGQQVTLRCSSQSGHNTVSWYQQALGQGPQFIFQYYREEENGRGNFPPRFSGLQFPNYSSELNVNALELDDSALYLCASSPGTERNTIYFGEGSWLTVV.

The chain uses TRBV7-9 and TRBJ1-2; D is perhaps TRBD1 (5 bases). CDR3 length equals 17 residues. The V end lost 4 bases, the J end lost 3 bases, and 21 bases lay between the germline ends. Germline V CDR1 and CDR2: SEHNR, FQNEAQ (reference sequence). CDR3 DNA sequence: TGTGCCAGCAGCTCCGAGGGAAGGAGAGGGGACTACTATGGCTACACCTTC. It codes for CASSSEGRRGDYYGYTF.

The chain employs TRBV29-1 and TRBJ2-7, with no clear D. The length of the CDR3 is 11 residues. V was cut by 0 bases and J by 3 bases, with 3 bases left in between. In germline, CDR1 is SQVTM, CDR2 ANQGSEA. The CDR3 protein is CSVEENYEQYF. In nucleotides, the CDR3 is TGCAGCGTTGAAGAAAACTACGAGCAGTACTTC.

This chain uses TRBV27 with TRBJ1-4, with D unclear. CDR1 MNHEY and CDR2 SMNVEV come from the germline V gene (reference sequence). The CDR3 has 18 residues. Between the trimmed V and J ends, which lost 4 bases and 0 bases, there was a span of 18 bases. In nucleotides, the CDR3 is TGTGCCAGCAGTTCCCGGACGGATATTTCTGCAACTAATGAAAAACTGTTTTTT. This codes for CASSSRTDISATNEKLFF.

The rearrangement uses TRBV4-1 and TRBJ2-7; 10 nucleotides line up with TRBD1. V lost 2 bases, J lost 3 bases, and 4 bases stayed unmatched. This CDR3 is 15 amino acids long. Per germline, CDR1 MGHRA and CDR2 YSYEKL. This chain's CDR3 is CASSQMDRGDYEQYF. In DNA form, the CDR3 reads TGCGCCAGCAGCCAAATGGACAGGGGGGACTACGAGCAGTACTTC.

The chain links TRBV10-3 to TRBJ2-7, with TRBD2 matching 8 bases. The CDR3 spans 13 residues. Germline V lookup: CDR1 ENHRY, CDR2 SYGVKD. The ends lost 6 bases at V and 4 bases at J; junction bases unmatched: 5. The CDR3 reads CAIRGGLEYEQYF. CDR3 nucleotide sequence: TGTGCCATCAGAGGGGGACTAGAATACGAGCAGTACTTC.

V gene TRBV7-8 combines with J gene TRBJ1-2; D is undetermined. CDR3 length equals 15 residues. Germline CDR1 reads SGHVS; CDR2 reads FQNEAQ. Deletions cut 4 bases from V and 5 bases from J, with 17 bases between. The CDR3 reads CASSSGIWKEYGYTF. The CDR3 DNA reads TGTGCCAGCAGCTCCGGGATTTGGAAAGAATATGGCTACACCTTC. Full variable domain (remainder filled in from reference TRBV7-8 and TRBJ1-2): GAGVSQSPRYKVAKRGQDVALRCDPISGHVSLFWYQQALGQGPEFLTYFQNEAQLDKSGLPSDRFFAERPEGSVSTLKIQRTQQEDSAVYLCASSSGIWKEYGYTFGSGTRLTVV.

DNA for the CDR3: TGTGCCAGCAGTGAAAGGACAGGGGGGGATGAAAAACTGTTTTTT. Translated: CASSERTGGDEKLFF. This chain links TRBV6-1 with TRBJ1-4; 10 bases map to TRBD1. Germline loops: CDR1 MNHNS, CDR2 SASEGT. After removal of 2 bases from V and 6 bases from J, the junction contained 3 bases not matched to a gene. This CDR3 region has 15 residues.

This clone occurred a few times. The rearrangement links TRBV7-8 to TRBJ1-5; D unclear. The CDR3 extends over 14 amino acids. The V end lost 2 bases, the J end lost 2 bases, and 7 bases lay between the germline ends. The V gene's germline CDR1 is SGHVS and CDR2 FQNEAQ. CDR3 DNA sequence: TGTGCCAGCAGCTTAAAGATCCGCAATCAGCCCCAGCATTTT. This sequence encodes CASSLKIRNQPQHF.

The genes are TRBV29-1 and TRBJ2-4, with 8 positions matching TRBD1. The CDR3 runs 16 residues. V shed 7 bases, J shed 1 base, and the junction held 12 bases outside the gene matches. Germline V gives CDR1 SQVTM, CDR2 ANQGSEA. This chain's CDR3 is CSARRSTGGAKNIQYF. The CDR3 region has the DNA TGCAGCGCCCGTAGGTCAACAGGGGGTGCCAAAAACATTCAGTACTTC.

This clone was counted once. V usage is TRBV28 and J usage is TRBJ1-1, with 7 bases aligning to TRBD1. The CDR3 covers 14 residues. The V and J ends lost 4 bases and 4 bases, in that order; junction bases with no gene match: 6. The germline gives CDR1 MDHEN, CDR2 SYDVKM. The CDR3: CASSSGGSSTEAFF. The CDR3 nucleotides read TGTGCCAGCAGTTCAGGGGGAAGTAGCACTGAAGCTTTCTTT. Full variable domain (outside the CDR3, taken from reference TRBV28 and TRBJ1-1): DVKVTQSSRYLVKRTGEKVFLECVQDMDHENMFWYRQDPGLGLRLIYFSYDVKMKEKGDIPEGYSVSREKKERFSLILESASTNQTSMYLCASSSGGSSTEAFFGQGTRLTVV.

V and J are TRBV19 and TRBJ2-2; 8 positions match TRBD1. Germline CDR1 is LNHDA and CDR2 is SQIVND (reference sequence). V was clipped by 7 bases and J by 1 base; unmatched bases: 5. The CDR3 runs to 15 residues. CDR3 in amino acids: CASIRTGRNTGELFF. CDR3 nucleotides: TGTGCCAGTATTCGGACAGGGAGGAACACCGGGGAGCTGTTTTTT.

J is TRBJ1-5 and V is TRBV19, with D hard to call. The germline V gene encodes CDR1 LNHDA and CDR2 SQIVND (reference sequence). This CDR3 has 14 residues. V lost 6 bases and J lost 0, with 9 bases in between. CDR3 region: CASRSSFSNQPQHF. The CDR3 coding sequence is TGTGCCAGTAGGTCAAGTTTTAGCAATCAGCCCCAGCATTTT.

This clone was recorded a few times. The chain recombines TRBV2 with TRBJ2-7, with TRBD2 matching 7 bases. Germline loops: CDR1 SNHLY, CDR2 FYNNEI. The length of the CDR3 is 15 residues. The J segment lost 2 bases and the V segment lost 6 bases, leaving 10 bases of the junction unmatched. CDR3 residues: CASRGREKDTYEQYF. The DNA of the CDR3 is TGTGCCAGCAGGGGGAGGGAGAAGGACACCTACGAGCAGTACTTC. The full variable domain, its missing parts supplied by reference TRBV2 and TRBJ2-7, is EPEVTQTPSHQVTQMGQEVILRCVPISNHLYFYWYRQILGQKVEFLVSFYNNEISEKSEIFDDQFSVERPDGSNFTLKIRSTKLEDSAMYFCASRGREKDTYEQYFGPGTRLTVT.

V and J are TRBV19 and TRBJ1-5; 8 bases match TRBD1. The CDR3 length is 15 residues. Germline assignment: CDR1 LNHDA and CDR2 SQIVND (reference sequence). With V trimmed by 6 bases and J by 5 bases, 9 bases remained unmatched. The CDR3 coding sequence is TGTGCCAGTAGCCGTGGACAGGGCTTGGATCAGCCCCAGCATTTT. As protein: CASSRGQGLDQPQHF.

The CDR3 spells CASSAQGSGNTEAFF. CDR3 in DNA: TGTGCCAGTAGTGCCCAGGGGTCGGGGAACACTGAAGCTTTCTTT. This chain uses TRBV19 with TRBJ1-1; possible D gene TRBD1, 6 bases. Trimming cost V 5 bases and J 1 base, with 14 bases left between them. The germline V gene encodes CDR1 LNHDA and CDR2 SQIVND (reference sequence). This CDR3 has 15 amino acids. Variable domain in full (rest from reference TRBV19 and TRBJ1-1): DGGITQSPKYLFRKEGQNVTLSCEQNLNHDAMYWYRQDPGQGLRLIYYSQIVNDFQKGDIAEGYSVSREKKESFPLTVTSAQKNPTAFYLCASSAQGSGNTEAFFGQGTRLTVV.

This chain connects TRBV6-6 to TRBJ1-1, with D perhaps matching TRBD1 (6 bases). V shed 6 bases and J shed 0 bases, with 8 bases lying between them. Germline CDR1 MNHNY, CDR2 SVGAGI (reference sequence). This CDR3 has 13 amino acids. The CDR3 coding sequence is TGTGCCAGCAGAGGACAGATGAACACTGAAGCTTTCTTT. This gives the protein CASRGQMNTEAFF.

CDR3 sequence (DNA): TGTGCCAGCAGGGACTACGAGCAGTACTTC. Protein sequence: CASRDYEQYF. The chain couples TRBV6-9 to TRBJ2-7; D ambiguous. Deletions cut 6 bases from V and 3 bases from J, with 3 bases between. Looked up from germline, CDR1 is MNHGY and CDR2 is SVAAGI. CDR3 size: 10 residues.

The chain is built from TRBV27 and TRBJ2-7; D may be TRBD1 (6 bases). This CDR3 region has 15 residues. Trimming took off 5 bases at V and 3 bases at J, with 17 bases between the two ends. Germline-derived CDR1 and CDR2 are MNHEY and SMNVEV (reference sequence). DNA of the CDR3: TGTGCCAGCAGTCGCCAGGGGTTACGGTTCTACGAGCAGTACTTC. Its translation: CASSRQGLRFYEQYF.

The chain recombines TRBV5-6 with TRBJ2-1, with D possibly being TRBD2 (7 bases). CDR1 is SGHDT and CDR2 is YYEEEE in the germline V gene. The V end was cut by 6 bases, the J end by 5 bases, with 18 bases between. The CDR3 covers 15 residues. The CDR3 DNA is TGTGCCAGCACTGTGGGGGGGCGCGTCGACAATGAGCAGTTCTTC. This gives the protein CASTVGGRVDNEQFF.

The chain links TRBV5-8 to TRBJ1-1; 7 bases align to TRBD1. Germline V gene data show CDR1 as SGHTS and CDR2 as YDEGEE. The ends lost 3 bases at V and 0 bases at J; junction bases unmatched: 5. This CDR3 has 15 amino acids. CDR3 sequence: CASSWGQLLNTEAFF. The CDR3 coding sequence is TGTGCCAGCAGCTGGGGACAGCTCTTGAACACTGAAGCTTTCTTT.

The V and J genes are TRBV7-9 and TRBJ2-7; TRBD1 aligns across 10 bases. The CDR3 runs to 16 residues. The V segment lost 5 bases and the J segment 4 bases; nucleotides outside the gene matches: 11. Looked up from germline, CDR1 is SEHNR and CDR2 is FQNEAQ (reference sequence). The CDR3 DNA sequence: TGTGCCAGCAGCATCTACCGCCGGACAGGGGGATACGAGCAGTACTTC. This encodes CASSIYRRTGGYEQYF.

In its sample, this clone was seen a few times. V and J are TRBV4-1 and TRBJ2-2, with TRBD2 matching over 12 bases. The CDR3 has 17 residues. V was clipped by 1 base and J by 5 bases; unmatched bases: 5. Germline assignment: CDR1 MGHRA and CDR2 YSYEKL. CDR3 in DNA: TGCGCCAGCAGCCAAGGACTAGCGGGAGAAGGGACCGGGGAGCTGTTTTTT. Protein: CASSQGLAGEGTGELFF.